The 24 T cell receptor beta chains below come from one sample, sequenced in a study of OX40 agonist ivuxolimab in advanced cancers. Using immunoSEQ multiplex PCR, the repertoire was profiled, and TCRdb retains in-frame clones only, with some absent. The data contain approximately 50,000 clones, about 90% of them singletons. The sequencing here drew on CD4+ or CD8+ T cells sorted from blood, taken in a trial of the OX40 agonist ivuxolimab. The receptors stem from an adult with an advanced solid tumor such as melanoma, head and neck, liver or kidney cancer.

This chain joins TRBV6-6 and TRBJ1-4, with D uncertain. Trimming pared 0 bases from V and 2 bases from J, leaving 10 bases between. The CDR3 is 16 residues long. The germline V gene has CDR1 MNHNY and CDR2 SVGAGI (reference sequence). CDR3 nucleotides: TGTGCCAGCAGTTACTCCTTCAATCCCACTAATGAAAAACTGTTTTTT. Amino acid sequence: CASSYSFNPTNEKLFF.

This chain connects TRBV28 to TRBJ1-5, with 9 nucleotides matching TRBD1. This CDR3 contains 16 residues. Germline V CDR1 and CDR2: MDHEN, SYDVKM. V dropped 5 bases and J dropped 7; count of bases not matched to a gene: 12. The CDR3: CASSRKQGAGRQPQHF. The DNA of the CDR3 is TGTGCCAGCAGTCGTAAACAGGGGGCAGGTCGACAGCCCCAGCATTTT.

This chain links TRBV27 with TRBJ2-1; D unresolved. The CDR3 is 16 residues long. Trimming removed 6 bases from V and 0 bases from J, with 15 bases in between. Germline CDR1 reads MNHEY; CDR2 reads SMNVEV (reference sequence). The CDR3 bases are TGTGCCAGCAGCCAAGGTCACTTGAGCTCCTACAATGAGCAGTTCTTC. This sequence encodes CASSQGHLSSYNEQFF.

The J gene is TRBJ1-1, the V gene TRBV4-1; no clear D. V lost 1 base and J 1 base, leaving 7 bases between the germline ends. This CDR3 region has 14 residues. Germline lookup yields CDR1 MGHRA and CDR2 YSYEKL. This CDR3 is CASSQGVRNTEAFF. The CDR3 DNA is TGCGCCAGCAGCCAAGGCGTACGGAACACTGAAGCTTTCTTT.

In DNA, the CDR3 is TGTGCCAGCTCACCACCGGTACAGGCAGATACGCAGTATTTT. Encoded protein: CASSPPVQADTQYF. The rearrangement joins TRBV18 to TRBJ2-3; tentative D call: TRBD1 (5 bases). The V gene's germline CDR1 is KGHSH and CDR2 LQKENI. There are 14 residues in the CDR3. V was trimmed by 0 bases and J by 4 bases, leaving 8 bases between them.

The chain recombines TRBV9 with TRBJ2-7; 10 bases line up with TRBD2. Germline assignment: CDR1 SGDLS and CDR2 YYNGEE. With V trimmed by 0 bases and J by 7 bases, 10 bases remained unmatched. CDR3 length equals 16 residues. The CDR3: CASSVARSSGRGEQYF. The CDR3 DNA sequence: TGTGCCAGCAGCGTAGCTAGGTCTAGCGGGAGAGGGGAGCAGTACTTC.

This clone was seen just once. The genes are TRBV28 and TRBJ1-2, with 7 bases fitting TRBD1. This CDR3 is 14 amino acids long. V shed 4 bases, J shed 1 base, and the junction held 3 bases outside the gene matches. Germline V gives CDR1 MDHEN, CDR2 SYDVKM. The CDR3 spells CASSSQGINYGYTF. The CDR3 DNA reads TGTGCCAGCAGTTCACAGGGGATTAACTATGGCTACACCTTC.

The chain recombines TRBV7-6 with TRBJ2-3; 14 bases map to TRBD2. V gave up 4 bases and J gave up 0 bases; unmatched junction bases: 3. The CDR3 length is 17 residues. Germline CDR1 SGHVS, CDR2 FNYEAQ. CDR3 sequence: CASSSRTSGRSTDTQYF. Here the CDR3 DNA reads TGTGCCAGCAGCTCCAGGACTAGCGGGAGGAGCACAGATACGCAGTATTTT.

The chain links TRBV6-1 to TRBJ1-5; 8 bases fit TRBD1. Losses at the gene ends were 4 bases for V and 4 bases for J; bases not matched to a gene: 3. The CDR3 totals 14 residues. The germline gives CDR1 MNHNS, CDR2 SASEGT. The CDR3, as DNA: TGTGCCAGCAGTGGGACAGGGAATAATCAGCCCCAGCATTTT. Protein product: CASSGTGNNQPQHF.

This CDR3 is CASSLGQGIEKLFF. CDR3 in DNA: TGCGCCAGCAGCTTAGGACAGGGGATTGAAAAACTGTTTTTT. This sequence joins TRBV5-1 and TRBJ1-4; 9 bases map to TRBD1. The CDR3 runs to 14 residues. Germline loops: CDR1 SGHRS, CDR2 YFSETQ. V lost 2 bases to trimming and J lost 7 bases; unmatched junction nucleotides: 3.

V gene TRBV27 combines with J gene TRBJ1-1, with 12 bases lining up with TRBD1. The ends lost 5 bases at V and 3 bases at J; junction bases unmatched: 7. Germline assignment: CDR1 MNHEY and CDR2 SMNVEV (reference sequence). The CDR3 is 16 amino acids. CDR3 residues: CASSDRDRGPHTEAFF. Written as DNA, the CDR3 is TGTGCCAGCAGTGACCGGGACAGGGGGCCGCACACTGAAGCTTTCTTT.

This clone was picked up a small number of times. This chain joins TRBV20-1 and TRBJ1-2; no definite D call. Per germline, CDR1 DFQATT and CDR2 SNEGSKA (reference sequence). The V gene lost 5 bases and the J gene lost 14 bases, with 9 bases spanning the gap. This CDR3 is built from 8 residues. The CDR3 here is CSAPTGTF. The CDR3 nucleotides read TGCAGTGCTCCGACGGGGACCTTC.

V gene TRBV25-1 combines with J gene TRBJ2-2; tentative D call: TRBD1 (6 bases). CDR3 length: 14 amino acids. CDR1 MGHDK and CDR2 SYGVNS come from the germline V gene. V was trimmed by 4 bases and J by 4 bases, leaving 10 bases between them. CDR3 residues: CASSGQDGTGELFF. The CDR3 DNA reads as TGTGCCAGCAGTGGACAGGATGGCACCGGGGAGCTGTTTTTT.

In its sample, this clone was seen a few times. The chain has TRBV19 and TRBJ1-2; no firm D call. The germline V gene has CDR1 LNHDA and CDR2 SQIVND (reference sequence). V gave up 4 bases and J gave up 6 bases, with 21 bases separating them. This CDR3 is built from 16 residues. DNA for the CDR3: TGTGCCAGTAGTACCGTACCGGCGCGGGAACGAAATGGCTACACCTTC. Residues: CASSTVPARERNGYTF.

J is TRBJ2-5 and V is TRBV4-2; no reliable D call. Germline CDR1 is LGHNA and CDR2 is YNFKEQ. V was clipped by 2 bases and J by 5 bases, with 9 bases between them. The CDR3 runs to 13 residues. The DNA of the CDR3 is TGTGCCAGCAGCCAACCCGGGTCGGAGACCCAGTACTTC. Protein sequence: CASSQPGSETQYF.

The chain links TRBV25-1 to TRBJ2-3, with TRBD1 matching 9 bases. J was trimmed by 3 bases and V by 3 bases; bases with no gene match: 4. Looked up from germline, CDR1 is MGHDK and CDR2 is SYGVNS. This CDR3 is 15 amino acids long. The CDR3 sequence: CASSDPGQGTDTQYF. The CDR3 DNA sequence: TGTGCCAGCAGTGACCCCGGACAGGGGACAGATACGCAGTATTTT. Supplemented by reference TRBV25-1 and TRBJ2-3, the full variable domain reads EADIYQTPRYLVIGTGKKITLECSQTMGHDKMYWYQQDPGMELHLIHYSYGVNSTEKGDLSSESTVSRIRTEHFPLTLESARPSHTSQYLCASSDPGQGTDTQYFGPGTRLTVL.

A single count supports this clone. CDR3 DNA sequence: TGTGCCAGCAGCTCCGACGGCCTCTCTGGAAACACCATATATTTT. Its translation: CASSSDGLSGNTIYF. The rearrangement uses TRBV9 and TRBJ1-3; no clear D gene. CDR3 length: 15 amino acids. CDR1 SGDLS and CDR2 YYNGEE come from the germline V gene. Trimming pared 4 bases from V and 0 bases from J, leaving 11 bases between. Supplemented by reference TRBV9 and TRBJ1-3, the full variable domain reads DSGVTQTPKHLITATGQRVTLRCSPRSGDLSVYWYQQSLDQGLQFLIQYYNGEERAKGNILERFSAQQFPDLHSELNLSSLELGDSALYFCASSSDGLSGNTIYFGEGSWLTVV.

The genes are TRBV18 and TRBJ2-3; a possible D gene is TRBD1 (5 bases). Trimming removed 0 bases from V and 4 bases from J, with 11 bases in between. There are 15 residues in the CDR3. Per the germline V gene, CDR1 is KGHSH and CDR2 is LQKENI. CDR3 DNA sequence: TGTGCCAGCTCACCACCGCGGCAGGGTGCAGATACGCAGTATTTT. Translation gives CASSPPRQGADTQYF.

This chain links TRBV19 with TRBJ2-3; 8 bases match TRBD2. Germline assignment: CDR1 LNHDA and CDR2 SQIVND (reference sequence). The junction had 8 bases not matched to a gene; V was cut back by 5 bases and J by 4 bases. The CDR3 extends over 15 amino acids. The CDR3 protein is CASSRGGLAADTQYF. The CDR3 DNA is TGTGCCAGTAGTCGGGGAGGACTAGCCGCAGATACGCAGTATTTT.

The V call is TRBV28, the J call TRBJ2-2; possibly TRBD1 for D (6 bases). This CDR3 contains 17 residues. Germline lookup yields CDR1 MDHEN and CDR2 SYDVKM. V was trimmed by 3 bases and J by 6 bases, leaving 20 bases between them. The CDR3 coding sequence is TGTGCCAGCAGTTTGTATGCCGGTCGGCAGGGGTCCGGGGAGCTGTTTTTT. Translation gives CASSLYAGRQGSGELFF.

This clone came up a few times. This sequence joins TRBV19 and TRBJ1-1; 7 bases align to TRBD1. CDR1 is LNHDA and CDR2 is SQIVND in the germline V gene (reference sequence). The CDR3 consists of 15 residues. Germline trimming cut 7 bases from V and 0 bases from J; bases unmatched to any gene: 8. This CDR3 is CASKGTVWLNTEAFF. CDR3 in DNA: TGTGCCAGTAAGGGGACAGTCTGGCTGAACACTGAAGCTTTCTTT.

This chain joins TRBV6-1 and TRBJ1-3; D is uncertain. V lost 6 bases and J lost 1, with 13 bases in between. This CDR3 is built from 15 residues. Germline CDR1 is MNHNS and CDR2 is SASEGT. For the CDR3, the DNA is TGTGCCAGCAGACCCCTGTCCGCTTCTGGAAACACCATATATTTT. It translates to CASRPLSASGNTIYF.

V and J are TRBV28 and TRBJ2-3, with D perhaps TRBD1 or TRBD2 (5 bases each). The CDR3 sequence is 16 residues long. V shed 6 bases and J shed 0 bases, with 16 bases lying between them. The germline V gene encodes CDR1 MDHEN and CDR2 SYDVKM. The CDR3 loop is CASSKGTATSTDTQYF. The DNA of the CDR3 is TGTGCCAGCAGCAAAGGGACGGCAACTAGCACAGATACGCAGTATTTT.

The CDR3 here is CASSRQGGGSEQYF. CDR3 sequence (DNA): TGTGCCAGCAGCCGACAGGGCGGGGGAAGCGAGCAGTACTTC. The chain recombines TRBV11-3 with TRBJ2-7, with D perhaps being TRBD1 or TRBD2 (7 bases each). CDR1 and CDR2 (germline): SGHNT, YENEEA. The CDR3 runs to 14 residues. V lost 5 bases, J lost 6 bases, and 17 bases lay in between.